What follows describes a single T cell receptor (beta chain). What it recognizes is unknown. The entry originates in a study of Ad26.COV2.S vaccination and SARS-CoV-2 variants. The wider study: Ad26.COV2.S was injected intramuscularly once or twice, 56 days apart. The study's findings and limits: Vaccine recipients showed a spike-specific TCR breadth that was higher than in placebo recipients. Responses of T cells in total may have been underestimated by the TCR breadth and depth analyses. The study found similar non-spike TCR breadth in vaccine and placebo recipients.

The length of the CDR3 is 14 residues. From germline, CDR1 is LGHNA and CDR2 YNFKEQ. Germline trimming cut 0 bases from V and 7 bases from J; bases unmatched to any gene: 6. The table came from immunoSEQ multiplex PCR; TCRdb's copy has only in-frame clones and leaves some out. In the table there are more than 400,000 clones, around 91% of which are singletons. Documented treatment: roughly 18 received Ad26.COV2.S at low or high dose, single or two shots; about five received placebo; per-sample allocation not given. It was on day 63 after the first vaccine or placebo injection that samples were taken.

This receptor was obtained from a person aged 18-65 years who received the Ad26.COV2.S COVID-19 vaccine or a placebo. The sequencing here drew on peripheral blood, taken in a trial of Ad26.COV2.S vaccine versus placebo. V and J are TRBV4-2 and TRBJ2-7; 7 bases line up with TRBD1. CDR3 bases: TGTGCCAGCAGCCAAGACAGGGGGAGTAGGGAGCAGTACTTC. Its translation: CASSQDRGSREQYF.